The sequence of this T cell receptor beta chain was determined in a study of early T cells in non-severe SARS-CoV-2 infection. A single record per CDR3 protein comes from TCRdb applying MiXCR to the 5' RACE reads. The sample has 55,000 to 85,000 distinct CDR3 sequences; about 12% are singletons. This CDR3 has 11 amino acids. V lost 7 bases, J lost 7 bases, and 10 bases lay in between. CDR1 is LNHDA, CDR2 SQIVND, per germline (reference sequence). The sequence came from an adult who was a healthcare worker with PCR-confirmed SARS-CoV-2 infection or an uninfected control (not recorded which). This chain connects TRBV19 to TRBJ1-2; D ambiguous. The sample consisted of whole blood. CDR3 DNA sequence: TGTGCCAGTACCCCTGGAAGTGGCTACACCTTC. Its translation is CASTPGSGYTF.